Below, 29 T cell receptor beta chains from the same sample are listed, as sequenced in a study of blood T cell repertoires in COVID-19. Using immunoSEQ multiplex PCR, the repertoire was profiled, and TCRdb retains in-frame clones only, with some absent. Among 150,000 to 200,000 clones listed, about four fifths were seen once. The specimen sequenced was peripheral blood. The receptors come from a woman aged 40 to 55 with COVID-19, enrolled during active disease.

The CDR3 is CASSVTGQGISNEQFF. CDR3 DNA sequence: TGTGCCAGCAGCGTAACCGGACAGGGAATTTCAAATGAGCAGTTCTTC. V usage is TRBV9 and J usage is TRBJ2-1; TRBD1 matches at 8 bases. V lost 1 base and J lost 7; bases outside the gene matches: 10. Germline CDR1 is SGDLS and CDR2 is YYNGEE. This CDR3 comprises 16 residues. Filled out from reference TRBV9 and TRBJ2-1, the complete variable domain reads DSGVTQTPKHLITATGQRVTLRCSPRSGDLSVYWYQQSLDQGLQFLIQYYNGEERAKGNILERFSAQQFPDLHSELNLSSLELGDSALYFCASSVTGQGISNEQFFGPGTRLTVL.

This clone occurred a few times. V and J are TRBV3-1 (or the pseudogene TRBV3-2) and TRBJ2-1; D gene unclear. The germline V gene has CDR1 LGHDT and CDR2 YNNKEL (reference sequence). This CDR3 is built from 11 residues. Trimming removed 5 bases at V and 9 bases at J, with 8 bases between. CDR3 DNA sequence: TGTGCCAGCAGCTTAGCTAGTGAGCAGTTCTTC. It specifies CASSLASEQFF.

J is TRBJ1-2 and V is TRBV19; D is uncertain. V was clipped by 3 bases and J by 11 bases, with 13 bases between them. The germline V gene encodes CDR1 LNHDA and CDR2 SQIVND (reference sequence). The CDR3 length is 12 residues. CDR3 coding DNA: TGTGCCAGTAGTATTCGTTCAGGCTTATACACCTTC. This translates into CASSIRSGLYTF.

The chain combines TRBV29-1 with TRBJ1-4; D possibly corresponds to TRBD1 (6 bases). V was cut by 6 bases and J by 3 bases, with 14 bases left in between. CDR3 length equals 14 residues. In germline, CDR1 is SQVTM, CDR2 ANQGSEA. The CDR3 sequence: CSVSQGAANEKLFF. The CDR3 bases are TGCAGCGTATCACAGGGCGCCGCTAATGAAAAACTGTTTTTT.

This clone is a singleton in its sample. The rearrangement joins TRBV18 to TRBJ1-1; 8 bases line up with TRBD1. Germline CDR1 and CDR2: KGHSH and LQKENI. The V segment lost 0 bases and the J segment 6 bases; nucleotides outside the gene matches: 6. The CDR3 spans 15 residues. Here the CDR3 DNA reads TGTGCCAGCTCACCACCTGGACAGGGTAGGGCTGAAGCTTTCTTT. It encodes CASSPPGQGRAEAFF.

The gene calls are TRBV28 and TRBJ2-7; TRBD1 matches 10 bases. Germline assignment: CDR1 MDHEN and CDR2 SYDVKM. V gave up 8 bases and J gave up 2 bases; unmatched junction bases: 15. This CDR3 has 17 residues. The CDR3 region is CASAGDRGKIQTYEQYF. CDR3 bases: TGTGCCAGCGCTGGGGACAGGGGCAAAATCCAAACCTACGAGCAGTACTTC.

This clone was seen just once. The rearrangement links TRBV11-2 to TRBJ1-1; 9 bases are shared with TRBD1. The V gene's germline CDR1 is SGHAT and CDR2 FQNNGV. After removal of 3 bases from V and 10 bases from J, the junction contained 3 bases not matched to a gene. The CDR3 consists of 12 residues. This CDR3 is CASSLTGGSAFF. CDR3 DNA: TGTGCCAGCAGCTTGACAGGGGGTTCAGCTTTCTTT.

The rearrangement joins TRBV3-1 (or the pseudogene TRBV3-2) to TRBJ2-6, with 7 bases that match TRBD1. The CDR3 has 17 amino acids. Trimming at V came to 1 base and at J to 0 bases, leaving 3 bases not matched to a gene. Germline CDR1 LGHDT, CDR2 YNNKEL (reference sequence). CDR3 coding DNA: TGTGCCAGCAGCCAAGGGGACAGCGCCTCTGGGGCCAACGTCCTGACTTTC. Protein product: CASSQGDSASGANVLTF.

This chain connects TRBV30 to TRBJ1-1; TRBD1 might be the D (5 bases). CDR3 size: 12 residues. The germline V gene has CDR1 GTSNPN and CDR2 SVGIG (reference sequence). V lost 2 bases and J 5 bases, leaving 9 bases between the germline ends. CDR3 in DNA: TGTGCCTGGAGTCAAGGGGCGACTGAAGCTTTCTTT. Its protein is CAWSQGATEAFF.

This clone was recorded only once. The chain joins TRBV29-1 to TRBJ2-5; weak D call: TRBD2 (6 bases). The CDR3 loop spans 14 amino acids. The V end lost 4 bases, the J end lost 6 bases, and 18 bases lay between the germline ends. CDR1 SQVTM and CDR2 ANQGSEA come from the germline V gene. CDR3 nucleotide sequence: TGCAGCGTTGCCCTGGACCGCGGAGGGAAGACCCAGTACTTC. Amino acid sequence: CSVALDRGGKTQYF.

This chain uses TRBV7-3 with TRBJ2-2, with TRBD2 as a possible D gene (5 bases). CDR1 is SGHTA and CDR2 is FQGTGA in the germline V gene. V lost 5 bases to trimming and J lost 8 bases, with 12 bases between them. CDR3 size: 13 residues. The CDR3 loop is CASSPDWGGELFF. For the CDR3, the DNA is TGTGCCAGCAGCCCGGACTGGGGAGGGGAGCTGTTTTTT.

The CDR3 protein is CSVVSGGGNYYNEQFF. CDR3 DNA: TGCAGCGTTGTTTCAGGGGGCGGAAACTACTACAATGAGCAGTTCTTC. The chain recombines TRBV29-1 with TRBJ2-1; 8 nucleotides match TRBD1. Germline values: CDR1 SQVTM, CDR2 ANQGSEA. This CDR3 is built from 16 residues. Germline trimming cut 4 bases from V and 3 bases from J; bases unmatched to any gene: 11.

V usage is TRBV15 and J usage is TRBJ1-1; no clear D. The CDR3 runs 15 residues. V lost 0 bases, J lost 0 bases, and 8 bases lay in between. The germline CDR1 and CDR2 sequences are LNHNV and YYDKDF (reference sequence). CDR3 loop: CATSRDFQLNTEAFF. CDR3 sequence (DNA): TGTGCCACCAGCAGAGATTTTCAGTTGAACACTGAAGCTTTCTTT. The entire variable domain, with the rest obtained from reference TRBV15 and TRBJ1-1, is as follows: DAMVIQNPRYQVTQFGKPVTLSCSQTLNHNVMYWYQQKSSQAPKLLFHYYDKDFNNEADTPDNFQSRRPNTSFCFLDIRSPGLGDTAMYLCATSRDFQLNTEAFFGQGTRLTVV.

The J gene is TRBJ2-2, the V gene TRBV4-1; TRBD1 is a possible D gene (6 bases). Germline V CDR1 and CDR2: MGHRA, YSYEKL. Trimming left V 5 bases short and J 2 bases short, with 12 bases between. There are 15 residues in the CDR3. CDR3 bases: TGCGCCAGCAGCGGCCGGGACACAAACACCGGGGAGCTGTTTTTT. Its translation is CASSGRDTNTGELFF.

This chain uses TRBV19 with TRBJ1-1, with 9 bases lining up with TRBD1. The J segment lost 0 bases and the V segment lost 8 bases, leaving 13 bases of the junction unmatched. From germline, CDR1 is LNHDA and CDR2 SQIVND (reference sequence). CDR3 length: 17 amino acids. DNA for the CDR3: TGTGCCAGTTCTCCCGGGACAGGGATTTTCATGAACACTGAAGCTTTCTTT. Its protein product is CASSPGTGIFMNTEAFF. The variable domain in full, completed from reference TRBV19 and TRBJ1-1, reads DGGITQSPKYLFRKEGQNVTLSCEQNLNHDAMYWYRQDPGQGLRLIYYSQIVNDFQKGDIAEGYSVSREKKESFPLTVTSAQKNPTAFYLCASSPGTGIFMNTEAFFGQGTRLTVV.

The chain links TRBV2 to TRBJ2-5; no definite D call. Germline lookup yields CDR1 SNHLY and CDR2 FYNNEI. The CDR3 covers 13 residues. V lost 1 base and J lost 1, with 4 bases in between. The CDR3 region is CASSEGVQETQYF. In nucleotides, the CDR3 is TGTGCCAGCAGTGAAGGAGTCCAAGAGACCCAGTACTTC.

The J gene is TRBJ2-3, the V gene TRBV19, with 11 bases identical to TRBD2. Germline values: CDR1 LNHDA, CDR2 SQIVND (reference sequence). This CDR3 contains 16 residues. V shed 5 bases, J shed 5 bases, and the junction held 9 bases outside the gene matches. CDR3 sequence: CASSAKLAGVKDTQYF. CDR3 coding DNA: TGTGCCAGTAGTGCGAAACTAGCGGGGGTGAAAGATACGCAGTATTTT.

This sequence joins TRBV28 and TRBJ1-2; 7 bases map to TRBD1. Germline V gives CDR1 MDHEN, CDR2 SYDVKM. The CDR3 loop spans 12 amino acids. After removal of 7 bases from V and 10 bases from J, the junction contained 9 bases not matched to a gene. The DNA of the CDR3 is TGTGCCAGCAAAGACAGGGAGGTCGCCTACACCTTC. Translated, it gives CASKDREVAYTF.

This clone has only a few counts. DNA for the CDR3: TGCGCCAGCAGCTTGGGACAGCTCACTGAAGCTTTCTTT. Its protein product is CASSLGQLTEAFF. The gene calls are TRBV5-1 and TRBJ1-1; maybe TRBD1 (5 bases). In germline, CDR1 is SGHRS, CDR2 YFSETQ. The V and J ends lost 0 bases and 4 bases respectively, with 7 bases between them. CDR3 size: 13 residues.

This chain joins TRBV19 and TRBJ1-5, with unresolved D. Trimming left V 2 bases short and J 0 bases short, with 8 bases between. There are 15 residues in the CDR3. Germline loops: CDR1 LNHDA, CDR2 SQIVND (reference sequence). CDR3 nucleotide sequence: TGTGCCAGTAGTATAATACAGCCTAGCAATCAGCCCCAGCATTTT. Translation gives CASSIIQPSNQPQHF.

The V call is TRBV7-3, the J call TRBJ2-2; 10 positions match TRBD2. V shed 6 bases and J 5 bases; nucleotides not matched to a gene: 9. Looked up from germline, CDR1 is SGHTA and CDR2 is FQGTGA. The CDR3 has 16 residues. The CDR3 sequence is CASSPSGRGRTGELFF. Here the CDR3 DNA reads TGTGCCAGCAGTCCGAGCGGGAGGGGTAGGACCGGGGAGCTGTTTTTT.

The chain uses TRBV28 and TRBJ2-1, with 7 bases that match TRBD1. CDR3 length: 15 amino acids. Germline values: CDR1 MDHEN, CDR2 SYDVKM. V lost 4 bases and J lost 2; bases outside the gene matches: 5. The CDR3 sequence: CASSSRGTAYNEQFF. CDR3 nucleotide sequence: TGTGCCAGCAGTTCTCGTGGGACAGCCTACAATGAGCAGTTCTTC.

There are many counts of this clone. The chain has TRBV19 and TRBJ2-3; maybe TRBD2 (6 bases). The CDR3 covers 15 residues. Germline V gene data show CDR1 as LNHDA and CDR2 as SQIVND (reference sequence). V dropped 6 bases and J dropped 1 base, with 14 bases sitting between them. DNA of the CDR3: TGTGCCAGTAGGGCCCGTGGGGAGGGCACAGATACGCAGTATTTT. Its protein is CASRARGEGTDTQYF. The full variable domain, with the rest looked up from reference TRBV19 and TRBJ2-3, is DGGITQSPKYLFRKEGQNVTLSCEQNLNHDAMYWYRQDPGQGLRLIYYSQIVNDFQKGDIAEGYSVSREKKESFPLTVTSAQKNPTAFYLCASRARGEGTDTQYFGPGTRLTVL.

The genes are TRBV19 and TRBJ2-1; 8 bases are shared with TRBD2. Germline CDR1 is LNHDA and CDR2 is SQIVND (reference sequence). V shed 5 bases and J 0 bases; nucleotides not matched to a gene: 3. The CDR3 length is 15 residues. Here the CDR3 reads CASSGSGTSYNEQFF. The CDR3 region has the DNA TGTGCCAGTAGTGGTAGCGGGACCTCCTACAATGAGCAGTTCTTC.

This rearrangement joins TRBV2 to TRBJ1-1; D call uncertain. CDR1 and CDR2 (germline): SNHLY, FYNNEI. Deletions cut 6 bases from V and 2 bases from J, with 13 bases between. The CDR3 loop spans 14 amino acids. The CDR3 is CASSEYTANTEAFF. CDR3 nucleotide sequence: TGTGCCAGCAGCGAATATACAGCTAACACTGAAGCTTTCTTT.

The rearrangement uses TRBV28 and TRBJ2-3; 7 bases agree with TRBD1. This CDR3 contains 15 residues. After removal of 1 base from V and 6 bases from J, the junction contained 7 bases not matched to a gene. Germline CDR1 reads MDHEN; CDR2 reads SYDVKM. Here the CDR3 reads CASSLFSGGFDTQYF. In DNA, the CDR3 is TGTGCCAGCAGTTTATTTTCAGGGGGTTTCGATACGCAGTATTTT.

J is TRBJ1-5 and V is TRBV6-4; D ambiguous. The V gene lost 6 bases and the J gene lost 3 bases, with 9 bases spanning the gap. The CDR3 is made up of 13 amino acids. From germline, CDR1 is MRHNA and CDR2 SNTAGT. CDR3 sequence (DNA): TGTGCCAGCAGAATCTACCTCAATCAGCCCCAGCATTTT. Its translation: CASRIYLNQPQHF.

V and J are TRBV4-2 and TRBJ1-2; 8 positions match TRBD1. Germline loops: CDR1 LGHNA, CDR2 YNFKEQ. Trimming took 0 bases from V and 6 from J; bases not matched to a gene: 12. The CDR3 contains 17 residues. The CDR3 coding sequence is TGTGCCAGCAGCCAAGATCTTTTCAAGACAGGGGATCATGGCTACACCTTC. This translates into CASSQDLFKTGDHGYTF.

The rearrangement links TRBV6-5 to TRBJ2-1, with unresolved D. CDR1 and CDR2 from the germline V gene are MNHEY and SVGAGI. Trimming stripped 7 bases from V and 8 bases from J, with 15 bases between. The CDR3 spans 13 residues. For the CDR3, the DNA is TGTGCCAGCAAAGTAAAGGCGAGCGATGAGCAGTTCTTC. Translating it yields CASKVKASDEQFF.